Sequencing of this T cell receptor beta chain was carried out in a study of T-cell reconstitution after alpha-beta-depleted transplantation in children. Preparation of the TCRbeta library was carried out with unique molecular identifiers. TCRdb reprocessed the PCR reads via MiXCR and lists one record per CDR3 protein. Among approximately 590,000 distinct CDR3 sequences listed, over 9.5% were seen once. This clonotype was seen many times. The CDR3 loop spans 15 amino acids. Germline CDR1 reads SGDLS; CDR2 reads YYNGEE. The ends lost 4 bases at V and 4 bases at J; junction bases unmatched: 6. This chain joins TRBV9 and TRBJ2-3; 10 bases map to TRBD2. The sample in question was PBMCs from the stem cell graft donor, obtained from the stem cell graft. This TCR came from a human donor who donated a stem cell graft to a child with acute myeloid leukemia. The CDR3 DNA is TGTGCCAGCAGCCTTCTAGCGGGAGTGTCAGATACGCAGTATTTT. It codes for CASSLLAGVSDTQYF.